This T cell receptor (beta chain) came from a study of T cells after yellow fever vaccination (dated by TCRdb to between 2018 and 2021). In the study overall: The SMART-Seq v4 Ultra Low Input RNA kit was used to prepare libraries from fractions with low cell numbers. To follow T-cell clones before and after both primary and booster YFV17D yellow fever vaccination, bulk TCR alpha and beta repertoires underwent longitudinal sequencing. Two healthy male donors, one aged 18 to 30 and one aged 30 to 40 years, made up the cohort. Blood samples were taken at several timepoints before and after primary and secondary immunization, and bulk PBMC replicates and cell subsets were isolated.

Note on this clonotype: Its antigen remains unidentified. Nothing much larger sits one base from this clone, and base qualities are not available.

Explained via the paper, the treatment or condition label denotes: live attenuated yellow fever vaccine strain. Two biological replicates of bulk PBMCs were collected at each blood-draw timepoint. PBMCs were isolated from peripheral blood using a standard Ficoll-Paque protocol. TriZol was used to extract RNA from bulk PBMCs, from CD4 and CD8 fractions, and from dextramer-positive and dextramer-negative fractions. Ends trimmed: V by 4 bases, J by 5 bases; bases unmatched to a gene: 6. The germline V gene provides CDR1 SQVTM and CDR2 ANQGSEA. Its CDR3 holds 14 amino acids, cysteine through phenylalanine. The CDR3 DNA has 42 bases and is translated from base 1. The study at large found these results: The secondary T-cell response was found to be weaker but faster than the primary response, with a peak reached on day 5 rather than on day 15. Only a couple of donors were included in the study, so the extent to which the findings can be generalized is limited. Computational filtering was needed because FACS-sorted repertoires could contain abundant contaminating clonotypes from the bulk population. After the booster, most of the clones that had expanded following primary vaccination were detected again (just under 97% of CD4 and around 88% of CD8), which suggests that memory was broadly maintained. A small fraction of clonotypes showed up in both the CD4 and CD8 compartments, probably as a result of convergent recombination.

Synthesis of TCR cDNA relied on 5'RACE template switching, a step that introduced a universal primer site along with unique molecular identifiers. Priming for cDNA synthesis came from both the TCR alpha and TCR beta constant segments. Library amplification involved two PCR steps, and the second step added sample barcodes and sequencing adapters. Libraries were sequenced on Illumina HiSeq 2500 (2x100 bp) or NovaSeq (2x150 bp). Concerning the study's data processing: Demultiplexing of reads and collapsing into UMI consensus sequences were performed with MIGEC, and V(D)J alignment was carried out with MiXCR. Clonotypes responding to the vaccine were identified with edgeR on replicate PBMC samples, with the criteria of FDR below 0.01 and a log2 fold change above 5 up to day 15. Each bulk clonotype was labeled CD4 or CD8 based on which sequenced repertoire, CD4 or CD8, contained the clonotype at higher abundance. TCRdb redid the processing of the public reads, applying fastp at Q25 and MiXCR, and retained in-frame beta chains. CDR3 protein duplicates are merged, each entry listing the most common genes and DNA. What appears here as the V and J calls and clone size reflects TCRdb's work, not the paper's. The sample records some 600,000 distinct CDR3 sequences, approximately 13% of which are singletons. More than 13% of the sample belongs to the ten largest clones.

This TCR was sampled from a man aged 25 to 40 who received the YFV17D yellow fever vaccine. The starting material was PBMCs, obtained on the day of the yellow fever booster vaccination. The sequence joins TRBV29-1 to TRBJ2-3; the central 10 bases match TRBD2. For the CDR3, the sequence is CSVGASGRLDTQYF. At the DNA level, the sequence is TGCAGCGTTGGGGCTAGCGGGAGATTAGATACGCAGTATTTT.